This TCR beta chain originates from a study of cytomegalovirus exposure and HLA in healthy donors. The PCR made use of 60 Vbeta and 13 Jbeta primers. The method was immunoSEQ multiplex PCR; TCRdb's version includes in-frame clones alone and lacks a portion of them. The sample holds 80,000 to 100,000 clones, around 68% seen once. CDR1 and CDR2 from the germline V gene are SGHVS and FNYEAQ. After removal of 2 bases from V and 2 bases from J, the junction contained 5 bases not matched to a gene. CDR3 size: 15 residues. The TCR originated in a man aged 45 to 65 in good health and CMV-seronegative. Input material: PBMCs. The genes are TRBV7-6 and TRBJ1-1; TRBD1 matches at 7 bases. CDR3 nucleotide sequence: TGTGCCAGCAGCTTATCCCAGGGGGTAAACACTGAAGCTTTCTTT. Its translation: CASSLSQGVNTEAFF.